Given below is one T cell receptor (beta chain) in context. Its cognate antigen is unknown. The PCR employed 60 Vbeta primers together with 13 Jbeta primers. Repertoires were generated with immunoSEQ multiplex PCR, while TCRdb's copy carries only in-frame clones and drops some. The table records about 85,000 clones, about 80% of them present only once. This CDR3 spans 15 amino acids. Per germline, CDR1 MNHNY and CDR2 SVGAGI (reference sequence). Trimming cost V 3 bases and J 6 bases, with 15 bases left between them. The data are from a study of cytomegalovirus exposure and HLA in healthy donors. Broader study findings: Cytomegalovirus-associated status was assigned to some 180 TCR beta chains.

Sequencing was performed on PBMCs. The chain combines TRBV6-6 with TRBJ2-1; a possible D gene is TRBD2 (6 bases). This receptor was taken from a man aged 45 to 65 in good health and CMV-seropositive. In DNA, the CDR3 is TGTGCCAGCAGTTATGTGGGGGGAAGGAGCAATGAGCAGTTCTTC. This gives the protein CASSYVGGRSNEQFF.